This T cell receptor beta chain was observed in a study of T cell repertoires in aging, cancer and after chemotherapy. Study information: The full dataset contained 8.5 million to 10 million TCR reads.

This CDR3 is 13 amino acids long. V lost 3 bases and J lost 0, with 8 bases in between. Germline-derived CDR1 and CDR2 are DFQATT and SNEGSKA (reference sequence). TRB rearrangements spanning V, D and J were amplified using mixed TRB-A/B primers. TCRdb reprocessed the multiplex PCR reads with MiXCR, giving one entry per CDR3 protein. The sample includes 13,000 or so distinct CDR3 sequences, under 30% of them seen just once. The template was genomic DNA from peripheral blood, not RNA. This clonotype was seen a few times. Sequenced sample: blood. The clonotype comes from a human donor in good health. This chain connects TRBV20-1 to TRBJ2-5; tentatively, D is TRBD1 (6 bases). CDR3 sequence reads: CSARDSYQETQYF. CDR3 DNA: TGCAGTGCTAGGGACAGCTACCAAGAGACCCAGTACTTC.